The clone carrying this T cell receptor beta chain was found once. Per germline, CDR1 MNHEY and CDR2 SVGAGI. The CDR3 is made up of 15 amino acids. The junction had 8 bases not matched to a gene; V was cut back by 6 bases and J by 3 bases. This specimen comes from a study of blood T cell repertoires in COVID-19. At the level of the study: COVID-19 samples collected from the United States, Italy and Spain covered acute and convalescent phases.

Sequencing used immunoSEQ multiplex PCR; TCRdb keeps in-frame clones, though not all of them. The sample carries about 81,000 clones, around 80% recorded once. The J gene is TRBJ1-5, the V gene TRBV6-5; 7 bases are a match to TRBD1. The source is a man in his fifties or sixties with acute or convalescent COVID-19. The sample was peripheral blood. The CDR3 loop is CASSRDSRDNQPQHF. In DNA form, the CDR3 reads TGTGCCAGCAGCCGGGACAGCCGGGACAATCAGCCCCAGCATTTT.